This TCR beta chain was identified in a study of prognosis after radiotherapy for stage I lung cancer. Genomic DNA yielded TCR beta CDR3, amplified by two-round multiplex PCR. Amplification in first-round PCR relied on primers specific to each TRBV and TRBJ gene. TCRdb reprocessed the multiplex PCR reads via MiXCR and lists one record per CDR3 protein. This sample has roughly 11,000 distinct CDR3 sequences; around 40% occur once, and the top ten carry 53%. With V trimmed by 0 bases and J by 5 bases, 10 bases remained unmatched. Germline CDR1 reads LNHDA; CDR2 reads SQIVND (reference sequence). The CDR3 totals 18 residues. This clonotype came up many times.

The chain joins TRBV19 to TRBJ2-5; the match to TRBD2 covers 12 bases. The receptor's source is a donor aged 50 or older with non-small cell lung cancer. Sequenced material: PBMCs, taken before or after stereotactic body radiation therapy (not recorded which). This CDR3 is CASSIDSMTSGSKETQYF. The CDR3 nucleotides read TGTGCCAGTAGTATAGATAGTATGACTAGCGGGAGTAAGGAGACCCAGTACTTC.